The clone carrying this T cell receptor beta chain has at least ten counts. Its antigen is not known. Each CDR3 protein gets one entry after TCRdb re-called the 5' RACE reads with MiXCR. Seen here are about 150,000 distinct CDR3 sequences, under 8% observed once, and the top ten hold under 0.8%. Trimming took off 8 bases at V and 5 bases at J, with 10 bases between the two ends. CDR1 is SNHLY, CDR2 FYNNEI, per germline. The CDR3 runs 11 residues. The data belong to a study of T cells after yellow fever vaccination. Study-level findings and limits: A limited proportion of clonotypes was detected within both the CD4 and CD8 compartments. In post-booster samples, most primary-vaccination clones reappeared (just under 97% CD4, 88% CD8).

The sequence was collected from a man aged 25 to 40 who received the YFV17D yellow fever vaccine. This chain connects TRBV2 to TRBJ2-7, with D perhaps matching TRBD1 (5 bases). Sequenced material: CD4+ T cells sorted from PBMCs, taken 10 days after the yellow fever booster vaccination. The CDR3 here is CASRTLDEQYF. CDR3 bases: TGTGCCAGCCGGACACTGGACGAGCAGTACTTC. Supplemented by reference TRBV2 and TRBJ2-7, the full variable domain reads EPEVTQTPSHQVTQMGQEVILRCVPISNHLYFYWYRQILGQKVEFLVSFYNNEISEKSEIFDDQFSVERPDGSNFTLKIRSTKLEDSAMYFCASRTLDEQYFGPGTRLTVT.